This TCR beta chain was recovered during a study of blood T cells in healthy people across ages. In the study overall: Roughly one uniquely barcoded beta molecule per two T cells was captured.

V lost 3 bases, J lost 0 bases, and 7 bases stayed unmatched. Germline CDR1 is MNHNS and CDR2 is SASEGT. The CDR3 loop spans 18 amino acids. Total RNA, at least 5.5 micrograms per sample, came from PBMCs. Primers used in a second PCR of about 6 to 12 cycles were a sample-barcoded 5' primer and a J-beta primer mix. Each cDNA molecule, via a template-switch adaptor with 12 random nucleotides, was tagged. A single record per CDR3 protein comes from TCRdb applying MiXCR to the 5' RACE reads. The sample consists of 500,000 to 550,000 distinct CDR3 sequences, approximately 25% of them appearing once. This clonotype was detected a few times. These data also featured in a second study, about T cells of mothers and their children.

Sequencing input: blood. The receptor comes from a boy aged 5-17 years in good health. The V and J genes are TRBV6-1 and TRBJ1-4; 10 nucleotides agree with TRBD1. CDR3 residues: CASSELSGTGATNEKLFF. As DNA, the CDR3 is TGTGCCAGCAGTGAGTTATCCGGGACAGGGGCAACTAATGAAAAACTGTTTTTT.